A selection of T cell receptor beta chains follows, all from one sample in a study of blood T cell repertoires in COVID-19. Measured with immunoSEQ multiplex PCR; TCRdb has only the in-frame clones, and not every one. The table records 70,000 or so clones, roughly 79% of them present only once. Material for sequencing was peripheral blood. Receptors were obtained from a man aged 55 to 70 with acute or convalescent COVID-19. Both conserved end residues are trimmed from each CDR3.

j_call cdr3_length v_call cdr3_aa
TRBJ1-4 11 TRBV30 AWRASGREKLF
TRBJ2-7 11 TRBV7-2 ASKGQGIYEQY
TRBJ2-5 13 TRBV3-1/TRBV3-2 ASSPGIYQAETQY
TRBJ1-6 12 TRBV5-4 ASSLGGGLSPLH
TRBJ1-5 12 TRBV7-9 ASSLGTANQPQH
TRBJ1-2 12 TRBV28 ASTNGGIRYGYT
TRBJ2-1 11 TRBV11-3 ASSLTSTNEQF
TRBJ2-5 12 TRBV6-2/TRBV6-3 ASSLTSGRETQY
TRBJ1-2 12 TRBV5-6 ASSPRLQNYGYT
TRBJ2-4 17 TRBV4-2 ASSQEASGGVLAKNIQY
TRBJ1-6 12 TRBV29-1 SVRVDGDNSPLH
TRBJ1-1 13 TRBV6-2/TRBV6-3 ASSYWGRLNTEAF
TRBJ1-1 13 TRBV6-2/TRBV6-3 ASSLHNTGTTEAF
TRBJ1-5 12 TRBV7-2 ASSHGTGVQPQH
TRBJ2-6 14 TRBV7-6 ASSLLEGGGANVLT
TRBJ2-1 15 TRBV7-6 ASSLKSQTSSYNEQF
TRBJ1-1 12 TRBV5-1 ASSSTGWDTEAF
TRBJ2-5 14 TRBV4-3 ASSQRAPGVGETQY
TRBJ2-3 12 TRBV6-6 ASSLRGLTDTQY
TRBJ1-2 11 TRBV2 ASSAQGAYGYT
TRBJ1-2 13 TRBV6-5 ASRRRRGLGYGYT
TRBJ2-5 12 TRBV2 ATPGRTLQETQY
TRBJ1-1 14 TRBV18 ASSPVITAQGTEAF
TRBJ1-2 11 TRBV5-6 ASSLAGGSGYT
TRBJ1-1 11 TRBV7-2 ASSRRDSQEAF
TRBJ1-2 12 TRBV2 ASSLQGANYGYT
TRBJ2-7 13 TRBV5-4 ASSLKPTVSYEQY
TRBJ2-3 13 TRBV12-5 ASGGGGAGTDTQY
TRBJ2-1 11 TRBV29-1 SVVQISYNEQF
TRBJ1-5 15 TRBV25-1 ASSEAWGQGFVQPQH
TRBJ1-4 11 TRBV9 ASSVVANGKLF
TRBJ1-4 14 TRBV7-2 ASSPRLQAGNEKLF
TRBJ1-2 12 TRBV13 ASSLGQGVDGYT
TRBJ1-1 13 TRBV21-1 ASTQDPDEGTEAF
TRBJ1-1 10 TRBV5-1 ASSGGFNEAF
TRBJ2-3 13 TRBV6-5 ASRLGGAGTDTQY
TRBJ1-3 15 TRBV7-2 ASSLVQGNGAGNTIY
TRBJ1-2 13 TRBV7-2 ASSLSRGASYGYT
TRBJ1-1 12 TRBV19 ASSTFTGNTEAF
TRBJ2-1 14 TRBV7-3 ASARLAAGAYNEQF
TRBJ2-7 12 TRBV25-1 ASSPHGEGYEQY
TRBJ2-5 11 TRBV5-1 ASSSGESETQY
TRBJ2-2 15 TRBV7-8 ASSLRNGQVNTGELF
TRBJ1-1 13 TRBV19 ASSIRGQLNTEAF
TRBJ2-7 9 TRBV12-3/TRBV12-4 ASGGGIEQY
TRBJ1-6 13 TRBV19 ASTRQVDYNSPLH
TRBJ2-5 11 TRBV4-3 ASSQGSIKTQY
TRBJ2-3 12 TRBV5-1 ASSRTSDTDTQY
TRBJ2-5 13 TRBV7-2 ASSLGGGRGETQY
TRBJ2-3 12 TRBV6-5 ASSLQGFTDTQY
TRBJ2-5 12 TRBV6-2/TRBV6-3 ASSRATGQETQY
TRBJ2-5 11 TRBV5-1 ASNPRGGETQY
TRBJ1-1 11 TRBV3-1/TRBV3-2 ASRQYLNTEAF
TRBJ1-2 14 TRBV5-1 ASSFGSTGGDYGYT
TRBJ1-2 12 TRBV19 ASRKRTGIYGYT